The 18 T cell receptor beta chains presented below share a single source sample, sequenced in a study of esophageal squamous cell carcinoma under preoperative chemotherapy. Time point given: after preoperative PTX-NDP chemotherapy. TCRdb analysed the PCR reads with MiXCR anew, one entry per CDR3 protein. The table records 10,000 to 11,000 distinct CDR3 sequences, roughly 60% of them present only once. This sample was gathered from a patient given preoperative chemotherapy. Source of these receptors: a human donor with esophageal squamous cell carcinoma. The donor label of this sample is uncertain.

This clonotype was found a few times. The rearrangement links TRBV6-1 to TRBJ2-1; tentatively, D is TRBD1 (6 bases). The CDR3 runs 12 residues. Germline lookup yields CDR1 MNHNS and CDR2 SASEGT. Trimming stripped 6 bases from V and 10 bases from J, with 13 bases between. CDR3: CASRGQPYEQFF. The CDR3 DNA is TGTGCCAGCAGGGGACAACCTTACGAGCAGTTCTTC.

The table lists this clonotype with a count of one. The chain uses TRBV6-1 and TRBJ1-5; 7 positions match TRBD1. Germline assignment: CDR1 MNHNS and CDR2 SASEGT. The CDR3 covers 14 residues. J was trimmed by 1 base and V by 5 bases; bases with no gene match: 2. In DNA form, the CDR3 reads TGTGCCAGCAGTCCAGGGGGGAGCAATCAGCCCCAGCATTTT. It translates to CASSPGGSNQPQHF.

In this sample, this clonotype turned up a few times. Germline is not matched at one junction end, which may reflect a read error. The chain uses TRBV6-1 and TRBJ2-4; D is possibly TRBD1 or TRBD2 (5 bases each). This CDR3 region has 13 residues. CDR1 and CDR2 from the germline V gene are MNHNS and SASEGT. The CDR3 is CARGEGAKNMQYF. CDR3 nucleotide sequence: TGTGCCAGGGGGGAAGGGGCCAAAAACATGCAGTACTTC.

The genes are TRBV10-3 and TRBJ2-4; either TRBD1 or TRBD2 may supply D (5 bases each). CDR3 length: 13 residues. V dropped 11 bases and J dropped 12 bases, with 23 bases sitting between them. Per germline, CDR1 ENHRY and CDR2 SYGVKD. As DNA, the CDR3 is TGTGCCTCGGGGCTGAGAGCCACAGATACTCAGTACTTC. Encoded protein: CASGLRATDTQYF.

As concerns this clonotype: The junction shows a germline mismatch at one end, possibly a read error. The chain has TRBV6-1 and TRBJ2-3; TRBD1 is a possible D gene (5 bases). This CDR3 has 16 amino acids. CDR1 is MNHNS, CDR2 SASEGT, per germline. The CDR3 DNA follows: TGTGCCAGCAGTGTATTGGGGCGGTGCTACACAAACACTCAGTATTTC. This encodes CASSVLGRCYTNTQYF.

This clonotype qualifies as medium-sized. The chain is built from TRBV11-3 and TRBJ2-5, with D uncertain. The CDR3 is made up of 12 amino acids. Germline loops: CDR1 SGHNT, CDR2 YENEEA. The V and J ends lost 0 bases and 5 bases respectively, with 4 bases between them. The CDR3 DNA reads TGTGCCAGCAGCTTAGAAGGGGAGACCCAGTACTTC. Amino acids: CASSLEGETQYF.

The V call is TRBV6-1, the J call TRBJ2-5, with 9 positions matching TRBD1. The DNA end favors TRBJ2-1, so the J call may be wrong. Germline values: CDR1 MNHNS, CDR2 SASEGT. CDR3 length: 12 amino acids. CDR3 loop: CASSRDRDEQFF. DNA for the CDR3: TGTGCCAGCAGTAGGGACAGGGACGAGCAGTTCTTC.

This clonotype is deemed large. J is TRBJ2-1 and V is TRBV6-4; D possibly corresponds to TRBD2 (5 bases). Trimming stripped 3 bases from V and 7 bases from J, with 16 bases between. In germline, CDR1 is MRHNA, CDR2 SNTAGT. The CDR3 spans 15 residues. The CDR3 DNA follows: TGTGCCAGCAGTGATAACATTGTACCGGGGAATGAGCAGTTCTTC. As protein: CASSDNIVPGNEQFF.

This clonotype appeared a few times. The CDR3 bases are TGTGCCAGCAGGGGGCTCGGGGGAAGCTACACAGAGACCCAGTACTTC. Translating it yields CASRGLGGSYTETQYF. The chain recombines TRBV6-1 with TRBJ2-3; tentative D call: TRBD2 (6 bases). The DNA end is a closer match to TRBJ2-5, so the J assignment may be wrong. Looked up from germline, CDR1 is MNHNS and CDR2 is SASEGT. CDR3 length: 16 amino acids.

The chain joins TRBV6-1 to TRBJ2-3; 7 bases fit TRBD2. Per germline, CDR1 MNHNS and CDR2 SASEGT. Losses at the gene ends were 6 bases for V and 3 bases for J; bases not matched to a gene: 24. This CDR3 has 20 residues. This chain's CDR3 is CASSSRGVVSGGATTDTQYF. In DNA form, the CDR3 reads TGTGCCAGCAGCTCACGAGGTGTGGTCTCGGGAGGAGCGACTACAGATACGCAGTATTTT.

The chain uses TRBV6-1 and TRBJ2-1; TRBD2 might be the D (5 bases). CDR3 size: 13 residues. V lost 11 bases to trimming and J lost 10 bases, with 21 bases between them. Germline CDR1 reads MNHNS; CDR2 reads SASEGT. DNA for the CDR3: TGTGCCGCAGGAGACTACGGCTCCTACGAGCAGTTCTTC. This gives the protein CAAGDYGSYEQFF.

Worth noting for this clonotype: The germline gene is not matched at one end of the junction; a read error may be the cause. This chain uses TRBV10-2 with TRBJ2-3; 7 bases agree with TRBD2. The length of the CDR3 is 14 residues. Germline V gives CDR1 WSHSY, CDR2 SAAADI. CDR3 protein: CAASGGSDTDTQYF. CDR3 nucleotide sequence: TGCGCGGCCTCCGGGGGGAGTGACACAGATACGCAGTATTTC.

Only one count was recorded for this clonotype. This chain joins TRBV6-4 and TRBJ2-4; tentative D call: TRBD2 (6 bases). The assigned J gene may be wrong: the sequence end matches TRBJ2-1 better. Germline V gene data show CDR1 as MRHNA and CDR2 as SNTAGT. The length of the CDR3 is 14 residues. CDR3 residues: CASSAREDLNEQFF. The CDR3 nucleotides read TGTGCCAGCAGTGCGAGGGAGGACCTCAATGAGCAGTTCTTC.

This clonotype occurred a few times. The chain has TRBV6-1 and TRBJ2-1, with TRBD2 matching 15 bases. CDR3 length equals 15 residues. Germline V gives CDR1 MNHNS, CDR2 SASEGT. The V segment lost 7 bases and the J segment 12 bases; nucleotides outside the gene matches: 10. For the CDR3, the DNA is TGTGCCAGCATTGGACTAGCGGGAGGGCCGGGAATGCAGTTCTTC. Its translation is CASIGLAGGPGMQFF.

The chain joins TRBV6-5 to TRBJ2-1; TRBD2 matches at 8 bases. J lost 13 bases, V lost 0 bases, and 8 bases had no gene match. Germline-derived CDR1 and CDR2 are MNHEY and SVGAGI. This CDR3 contains 14 residues. The CDR3 sequence: CASSYSSGGRPQFF. In DNA form, the CDR3 reads TGTGCCAGCAGTTACTCGAGTGGCGGGAGGCCCCAGTTCTTC.

Judged by abundance, this clonotype is large. The chain links TRBV6-1 to TRBJ2-1; tentatively, D is TRBD2 (5 bases). The CDR3 has 14 amino acids. Between the trimmed V and J ends, which lost 2 bases and 5 bases, there was a span of 10 bases. Germline V gene sequence: CDR1 MNHNS, CDR2 SASEGT. This CDR3 reads CASSESLDNNEQFF. In nucleotides, the CDR3 is TGTGCCAGCAGTGAATCACTAGATAACAATGAGCAGTTCTTC.

The J gene is TRBJ2-4, the V gene TRBV27; D ambiguous. The germline V gene has CDR1 MNHEY and CDR2 SMNVEV (reference sequence). The CDR3 extends over 18 amino acids. With 2 bases removed from V and 3 bases from J, the gap between germline ends came to 20 bases. The CDR3 here is CASSLGSGPKGGKNIQYF. CDR3 nucleotides: TGTGCCAGCAGTTTAGGATCGGGCCCTAAAGGCGGCAAAAACATTCAGTACTTC.

A remark on this clonotype: The junction differs from germline at one of its ends, possibly a read error. This chain connects TRBV6-1 to TRBJ2-1; D not certain. Germline V CDR1 and CDR2: MNHNS, SASEGT. This CDR3 has 15 amino acids. The DNA of the CDR3 is TGTGCCAGCAGGTCGTGGGTTAGTTCCTACAATGAGCAGTTCTTT. Encoded protein: CASRSWVSSYNEQFF.